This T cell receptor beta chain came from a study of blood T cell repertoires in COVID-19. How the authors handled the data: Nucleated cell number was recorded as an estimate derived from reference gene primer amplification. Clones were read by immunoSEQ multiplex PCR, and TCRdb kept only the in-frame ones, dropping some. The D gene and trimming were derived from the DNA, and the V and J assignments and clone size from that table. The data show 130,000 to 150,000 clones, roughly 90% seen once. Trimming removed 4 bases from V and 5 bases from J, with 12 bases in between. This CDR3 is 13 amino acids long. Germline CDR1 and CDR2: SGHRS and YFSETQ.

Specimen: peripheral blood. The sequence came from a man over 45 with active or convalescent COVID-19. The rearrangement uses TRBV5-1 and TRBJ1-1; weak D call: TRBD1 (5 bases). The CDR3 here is CASSHGGGTEAFF. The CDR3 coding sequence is TGCGCCAGCAGCCATGGTGGGGGGACTGAAGCTTTCTTT.